These 14 T cell receptor beta chains were sequenced from one sample in a study of T cell changes during pregnancy in multiple sclerosis. Profiling relied on immunoSEQ multiplex PCR, and the TCRdb table lists in-frame clones only, not all of them. The sample lists 100,000 or so clones; 94% were seen once. Specimen: peripheral blood, collected in the third trimester of pregnancy. Receptor source: a female donor with multiple sclerosis, enrolled in a pregnancy study.

The CDR3 loop is CASSVGQGAYNEQFF. In DNA form, the CDR3 reads TGCGCCAGCAGCGTTGGACAGGGGGCCTACAATGAGCAGTTCTTC. This rearrangement joins TRBV5-1 to TRBJ2-1; 10 positions agree with TRBD1. The CDR3 length is 15 residues. V lost 4 bases, J lost 2 bases, and 3 bases stayed unmatched. Germline CDR1 and CDR2: SGHRS and YFSETQ.

The V gene is TRBV30, the J gene TRBJ2-7, with D perhaps TRBD1 (5 bases). The V and J ends lost 4 bases and 7 bases respectively, with 23 bases between them. CDR1 is GTSNPN and CDR2 is SVGIG in the germline V gene (reference sequence). The length of the CDR3 is 15 residues. The CDR3 sequence is CAWNKRGRAVEEQYF. In nucleotides, the CDR3 is TGTGCCTGGAACAAAAGGGGCAGGGCTGTCGAAGAGCAGTACTTC. The variable domain in full, with the rest retrieved from reference TRBV30 and TRBJ2-7, is SQTIHQWPATLVQPVGSPLSLECTVEGTSNPNLYWYRQAAGRGLQLLFYSVGIGQISSEVPQNLSASRPQDRQFILSSKKLLLSDSGFYLCAWNKRGRAVEEQYFGPGTRLTVT.

J is TRBJ1-3 and V is TRBV14; 7 bases agree with TRBD1. Per germline, CDR1 SGHDN and CDR2 FVKESK. This CDR3 is built from 15 residues. J was trimmed by 4 bases and V by 6 bases; bases with no gene match: 9. The CDR3 reads CASRGDRVVGNTIYF. CDR3 nucleotides: TGTGCCAGCAGAGGCGACAGGGTGGTCGGAAACACCATATATTTT.

This clone was counted ten times or more. The chain uses TRBV6-1 and TRBJ2-3, with 8 nucleotides matching TRBD1. The length of the CDR3 is 15 residues. In germline, CDR1 is MNHNS, CDR2 SASEGT. The J segment lost 2 bases and the V segment lost 1 base, leaving 2 bases of the junction unmatched. The CDR3 DNA reads TGTGCCAGCAGTGAAGGGACAGGGCACACAGATACGCAGTATTTT. This translates into CASSEGTGHTDTQYF.

The chain employs TRBV7-8 and TRBJ1-1; unclear D gene. The CDR3 runs to 13 residues. The V and J ends lost 4 bases and 6 bases respectively, with 12 bases between them. The V gene's germline CDR1 is SGHVS and CDR2 FQNEAQ. The CDR3 spells CASSYNAAAEAFF. As DNA, the CDR3 is TGTGCCAGCAGCTACAATGCGGCTGCTGAAGCTTTCTTT.

V is TRBV25-1 and J is TRBJ2-7, with D possibly being TRBD2 (5 bases). The ends were cut back, 2 bases at V and 2 bases at J, with 7 bases in the middle. Looked up from germline, CDR1 is MGHDK and CDR2 is SYGVNS. The CDR3 is 13 amino acids. Written as DNA, the CDR3 is TGTGCCAGCAGTGAAGAGGGAACCTACGAGCAGTACTTC. Translation gives CASSEEGTYEQYF.

This chain uses TRBV18 with TRBJ2-7; TRBD2 is a possible D gene (5 bases). Germline V gives CDR1 KGHSH, CDR2 LQKENI. The CDR3 is 16 residues long. Trimming left V 6 bases short and J 0 bases short, with 18 bases between. The CDR3 protein is CASSSVGRVASYEQYF. The CDR3 coding sequence is TGTGCCAGCTCCTCCGTCGGGCGGGTGGCCTCCTACGAGCAGTACTTC.

The CDR3 DNA sequence: TGCGCCAGCAGTCAAAAGCCGGGGGAGACCCAGTACTTC. Its protein is CASSQKPGETQYF. The rearrangement uses TRBV23-1 and TRBJ2-5; possibly TRBD2 for D (5 bases). TRBV23-1 is known as an ORF, though its function is uncertain. The CDR3 is made up of 13 amino acids. Trimming pared 2 bases from V and 5 bases from J, leaving 9 bases between.

CDR3 DNA sequence: TGTGCCAGCAGTTTAACAGCCTCGCCCCAGCATTTT. Its protein product is CASSLTASPQHF. V is TRBV6-6 and J is TRBJ1-5; D uncertain. The V and J ends lost 4 bases and 9 bases respectively, with 10 bases between them. Germline V gene sequence: CDR1 MNHNY, CDR2 SVGAGI (reference sequence). This CDR3 region has 12 residues.

The rearrangement joins TRBV6-6 to TRBJ1-2, with TRBD1 matching 11 bases. CDR1 MNHNY and CDR2 SVGAGI come from the germline V gene (reference sequence). Trimming removed 2 bases from V and 8 bases from J; junction bases left unmatched: 7. This CDR3 spans 15 amino acids. The CDR3 region has the DNA TGTGCCAGCAGTTACACGGGACAGGGGGAAAAGGGCTACACCTTC. Translated: CASSYTGQGEKGYTF.

The rearrangement joins TRBV11-2 to TRBJ2-7; 7 bases match TRBD2. Trimming cost V 1 base and J 4 bases; bases outside gene matches: 13. Germline V gives CDR1 SGHAT, CDR2 FQNNGV. This CDR3 region has 17 residues. CDR3 region: CASSLAPSGAGYYEQYF. The CDR3 bases are TGTGCCAGCAGCTTAGCCCCCAGCGGGGCTGGGTATTACGAGCAGTACTTC.

This chain joins TRBV10-2 and TRBJ1-1; 8 positions match TRBD1. Trimming at V came to 6 bases and at J to 4 bases, leaving 7 bases not matched to a gene. Germline V gene sequence: CDR1 WSHSY, CDR2 SAAADI. CDR3 length: 14 amino acids. The CDR3 loop reads CASRQQGVGTEAFF. As DNA, the CDR3 is TGCGCCAGCAGGCAACAGGGGGTCGGCACTGAAGCTTTCTTT.

The V gene is TRBV5-6, the J gene TRBJ2-3, with TRBD1 identical over 8 bases. The CDR3 length is 14 residues. Unmatched junction bases numbered 1, after V lost 0 bases and J lost 4 bases. The germline gives CDR1 SGHDT, CDR2 YYEEEE. The CDR3 protein is CASSLDRGADTQYF. The CDR3 DNA sequence: TGTGCCAGCAGCTTGGACAGGGGGGCAGATACGCAGTATTTT.

The V and J genes are TRBV7-9 and TRBJ2-2, with 8 bases fitting TRBD1. The CDR3 covers 16 residues. Germline V gives CDR1 SEHNR, CDR2 FQNEAQ (reference sequence). Unmatched junction bases numbered 6, after V lost 3 bases and J lost 3 bases. The CDR3: CASSFWTGLDTGELFF. CDR3 nucleotide sequence: TGTGCCAGCAGCTTCTGGACAGGGTTAGACACCGGGGAGCTGTTTTTT.